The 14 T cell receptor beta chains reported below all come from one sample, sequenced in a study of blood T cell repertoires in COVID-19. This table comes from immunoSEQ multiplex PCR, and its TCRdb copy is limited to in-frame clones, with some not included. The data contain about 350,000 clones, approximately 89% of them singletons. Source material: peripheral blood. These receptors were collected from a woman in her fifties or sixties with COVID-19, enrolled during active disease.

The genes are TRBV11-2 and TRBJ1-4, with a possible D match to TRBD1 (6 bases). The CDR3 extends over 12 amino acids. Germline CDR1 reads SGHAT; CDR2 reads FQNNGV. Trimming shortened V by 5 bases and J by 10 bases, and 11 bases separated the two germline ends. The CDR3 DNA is TGTGCCAGCAGCCGTCAACAGGGAAAACTGTTTTTT. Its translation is CASSRQQGKLFF.

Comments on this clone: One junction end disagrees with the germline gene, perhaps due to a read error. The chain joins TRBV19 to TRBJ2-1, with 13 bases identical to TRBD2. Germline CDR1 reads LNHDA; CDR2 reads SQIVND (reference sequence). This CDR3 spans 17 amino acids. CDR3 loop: CASSIWTSGGSHNEQFF. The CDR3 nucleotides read TGTGCCAGTAGTATCTGGACTAGCGGGGGCTCCCACAATGAGCAGTTCTTC.

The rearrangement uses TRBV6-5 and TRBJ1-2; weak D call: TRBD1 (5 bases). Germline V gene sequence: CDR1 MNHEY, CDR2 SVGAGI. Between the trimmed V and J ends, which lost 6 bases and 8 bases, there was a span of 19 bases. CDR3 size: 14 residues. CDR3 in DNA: TGTGCCAGCAGGCAGGGCACTCCCCGCATAGGCTACACCTTC. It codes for CASRQGTPRIGYTF.

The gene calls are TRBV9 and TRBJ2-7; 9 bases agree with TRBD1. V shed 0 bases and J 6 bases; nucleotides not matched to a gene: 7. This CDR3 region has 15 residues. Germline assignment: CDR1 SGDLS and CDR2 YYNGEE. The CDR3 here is CASSVDPTTGGEQYF. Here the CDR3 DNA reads TGTGCCAGCAGCGTAGACCCAACGACAGGGGGCGAGCAGTACTTC.

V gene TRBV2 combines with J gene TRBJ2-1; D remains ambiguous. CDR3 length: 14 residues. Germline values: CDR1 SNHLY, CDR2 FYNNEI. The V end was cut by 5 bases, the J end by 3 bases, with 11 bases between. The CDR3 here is CASSTRLGYNEQFF. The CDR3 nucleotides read TGTGCCAGCAGTACCAGGTTGGGCTACAATGAGCAGTTCTTC.

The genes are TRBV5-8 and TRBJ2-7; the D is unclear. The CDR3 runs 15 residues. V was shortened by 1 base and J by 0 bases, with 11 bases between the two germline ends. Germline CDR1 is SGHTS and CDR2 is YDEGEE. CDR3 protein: CASSLNGAPSYEQYF. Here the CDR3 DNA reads TGTGCCAGCAGCTTGAATGGAGCCCCCTCCTACGAGCAGTACTTC.

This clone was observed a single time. The CDR3 DNA reads as TGTGCCAGCAGCTTTTCAGGGGACACTGAAGCTTTCTTT. This encodes CASSFSGDTEAFF. The chain uses TRBV7-3 and TRBJ1-1; D might be TRBD1 (6 bases). The germline V and J ends were trimmed by 3 bases and 3 bases, with 8 bases remaining between them. Germline V gene sequence: CDR1 SGHTA, CDR2 FQGTGA. CDR3 length equals 13 residues.

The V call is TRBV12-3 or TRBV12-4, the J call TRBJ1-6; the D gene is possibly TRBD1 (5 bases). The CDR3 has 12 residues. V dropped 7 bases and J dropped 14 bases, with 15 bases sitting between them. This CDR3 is CASTRGPGTLHF. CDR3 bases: TGTGCCAGCACGCGGGGTCCAGGGACCCTCCACTTT.

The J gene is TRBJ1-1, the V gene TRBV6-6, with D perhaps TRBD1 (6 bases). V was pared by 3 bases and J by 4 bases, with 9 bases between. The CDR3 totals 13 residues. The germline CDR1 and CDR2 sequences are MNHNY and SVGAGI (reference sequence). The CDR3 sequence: CASSYRGSTEAFF. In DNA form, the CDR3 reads TGTGCCAGCAGTTATAGGGGGTCCACTGAAGCTTTCTTT.

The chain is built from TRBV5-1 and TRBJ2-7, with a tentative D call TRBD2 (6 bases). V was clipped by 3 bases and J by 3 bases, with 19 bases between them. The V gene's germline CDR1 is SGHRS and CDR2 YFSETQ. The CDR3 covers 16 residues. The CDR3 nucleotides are TGCGCCAGCAGCTCCGGAGGGGCTAGTCGGATCTACGAGCAGTACTTC. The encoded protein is CASSSGGASRIYEQYF. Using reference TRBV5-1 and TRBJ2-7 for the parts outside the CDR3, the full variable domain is KAGVTQTPRYLIKTRGQQVTLSCSPISGHRSVSWYQQTPGQGLQFLFEYFSETQRNKGNFPGRFSGRQFSNSRSEMNVSTLELGDSALYLCASSSGGASRIYEQYFGPGTRLTVT.

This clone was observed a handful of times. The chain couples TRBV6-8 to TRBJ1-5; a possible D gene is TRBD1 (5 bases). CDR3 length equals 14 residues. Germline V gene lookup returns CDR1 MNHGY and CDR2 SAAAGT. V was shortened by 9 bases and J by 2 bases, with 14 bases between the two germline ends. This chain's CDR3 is CASSRQLRNQPQHF. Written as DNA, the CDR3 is TGTGCCAGTTCTAGACAGCTACGCAATCAGCCCCAGCATTTT.

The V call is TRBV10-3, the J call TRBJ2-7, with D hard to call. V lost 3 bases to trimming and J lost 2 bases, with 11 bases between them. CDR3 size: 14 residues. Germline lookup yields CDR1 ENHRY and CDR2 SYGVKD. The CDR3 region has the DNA TGTGCCATCAGTGATTCAGTTGTCACCTACGAGCAGTACTTC. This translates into CAISDSVVTYEQYF.

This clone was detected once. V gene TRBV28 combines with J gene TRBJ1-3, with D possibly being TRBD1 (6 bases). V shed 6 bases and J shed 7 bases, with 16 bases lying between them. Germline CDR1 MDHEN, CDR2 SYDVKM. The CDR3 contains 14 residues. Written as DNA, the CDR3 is TGTGCCAGCAGAACCACAGGGTCTCGGAACACCATATATTTT. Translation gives CASRTTGSRNTIYF.

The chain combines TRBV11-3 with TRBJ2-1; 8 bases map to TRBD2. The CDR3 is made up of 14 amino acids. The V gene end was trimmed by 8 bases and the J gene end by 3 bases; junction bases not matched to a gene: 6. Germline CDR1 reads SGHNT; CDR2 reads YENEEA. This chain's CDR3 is CASSGGPGYNEQFF. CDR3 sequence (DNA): TGTGCCAGCTCGGGGGGGCCCGGCTACAATGAGCAGTTCTTC.